This T cell receptor beta chain emerged from a study of blood T cell repertoires in COVID-19. About the study: T cells, B-cell-depleted T cells, or PBMCs provided the cDNA or gDNA that served as material.

Authors' processing steps: Scientists estimated how many nucleated cells there were by amplifying reference gene primers. Clones were read by immunoSEQ multiplex PCR, and TCRdb kept only the in-frame ones, dropping some. The V and J calls and clone size come from that table; D and trimming were worked out from the DNA. The top ten clones hold around 18% of a sample with some 220,000 clones, roughly 80% of them seen once. The CDR3 has 18 residues. CDR1 and CDR2 from the germline V gene are SGDLS and YYNGEE. Trimming left V 3 bases short and J 0 bases short, with 19 bases between. This receptor was identified in a woman older than 75 with active or convalescent COVID-19. Material: peripheral blood. The V call is TRBV9, the J call TRBJ2-1, with D possibly TRBD2 on 5 matching bases. The CDR3 nucleotides are TGTGCCAGCAGCGCACCTTTTAGCGCAAGGAGCTCCTACAATGAGCAGTTCTTC. Protein: CASSAPFSARSSYNEQFF.